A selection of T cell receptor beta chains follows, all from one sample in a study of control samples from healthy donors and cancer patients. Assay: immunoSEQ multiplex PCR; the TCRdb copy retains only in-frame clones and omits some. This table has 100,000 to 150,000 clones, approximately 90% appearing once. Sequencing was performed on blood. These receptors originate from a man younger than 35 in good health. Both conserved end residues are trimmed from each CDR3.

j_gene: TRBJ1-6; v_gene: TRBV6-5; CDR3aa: ASSYGRSSYNSPLH
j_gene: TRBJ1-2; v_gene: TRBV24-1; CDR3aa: ATSDGTGVEDYGYT
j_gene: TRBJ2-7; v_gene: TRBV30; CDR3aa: AWSVGRGTYEQY
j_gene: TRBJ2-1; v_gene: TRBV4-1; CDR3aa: ASSRGASTEQF
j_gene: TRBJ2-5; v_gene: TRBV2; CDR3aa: ASRGRVQETQY
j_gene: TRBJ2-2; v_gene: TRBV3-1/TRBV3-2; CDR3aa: ASSQADRTPLTTGELF
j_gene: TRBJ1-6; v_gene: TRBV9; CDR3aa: ASSVAMGPPQSPLH
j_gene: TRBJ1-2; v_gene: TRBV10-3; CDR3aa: AISDGTDLGYT
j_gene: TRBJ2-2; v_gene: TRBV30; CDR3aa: AWNGGKYANTGELF
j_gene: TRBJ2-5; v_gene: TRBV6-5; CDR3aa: ASRVLRGHETQY
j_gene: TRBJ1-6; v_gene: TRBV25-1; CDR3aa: ASSGYDRSSSPLH
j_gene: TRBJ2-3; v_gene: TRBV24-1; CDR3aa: ATSDLGTGSTDTQY
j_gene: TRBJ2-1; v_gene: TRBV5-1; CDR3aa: ASSLGTHDNEQF
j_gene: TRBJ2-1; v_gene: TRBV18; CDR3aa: ASSPQADYNEQF
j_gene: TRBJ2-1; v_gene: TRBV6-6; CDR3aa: ASSYRGGTYNEQF
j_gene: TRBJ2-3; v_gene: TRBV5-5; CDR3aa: ASSFFGDNANTQY
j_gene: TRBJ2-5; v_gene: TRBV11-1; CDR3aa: ASSLQRGTQY
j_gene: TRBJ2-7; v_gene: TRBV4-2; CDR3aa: ASSQDTGQGLDEQY
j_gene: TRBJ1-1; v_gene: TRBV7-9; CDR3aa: ASSNSQAGMNTEAF
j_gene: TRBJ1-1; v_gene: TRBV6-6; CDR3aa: ASGREAF
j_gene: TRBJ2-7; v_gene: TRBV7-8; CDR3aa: ASSFSGGAYEQY
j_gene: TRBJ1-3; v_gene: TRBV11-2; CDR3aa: ATNGGGNTIY